The T cell receptor (beta chain) described here comes from a study of blood T cell repertoires in COVID-19 (TCRdb year 2020). Concerning the study at large: Samples from collaborators originated in the United States, Italy and Spain and spanned both the acute and convalescent phases of COVID-19. A de-identified subject ID, COVID-19 status, age in years and sex were almost always included in the sample metadata. HLA class I and class II types, where available, came from metadata supplied by the sample provider rather than from assay-based typing. Deeply sampled blood TCRbeta repertoires from subjects exposed to, actively infected with, or recovered from COVID-19 were included in the dataset. The repertoires were released in a freely available public database intended as a resource for research on the immune response to SARS-CoV-2. The samples were drawn from the first 160 participants of the ongoing ImmuneRACE study and from 950 to 1,500 subjects provided by 6 global collaborators. The material from the prospective study consisted of cDNA or gDNA derived from T cells, B-cell-depleted T cells, or PBMCs.

Enrolling through a virtual design, the prospective study's participants ranged in age from roughly 18 to 100 years and lived across roughly 24 United States geographic areas. In the prospective study, participants were assigned to cohorts based on the clinical history participants reported in a screening survey and a study questionnaire. Recovered participants in ImmuneRACE Cohort 3 were defined by two consecutive negative NP/OP PCR tests, clearance by a healthcare professional, or resolution of symptoms. In the prospective study, whole blood, serum and a nasopharyngeal or oropharyngeal swab were collected from each participant by mobile phlebotomists. Additional blood draws and questionnaires over a 2-month period could optionally be provided by prospective study participants. Before DNA extraction, prospective study blood samples were shipped either frozen or at room temperature. As concerns this clone: What this receptor recognizes is not known. No much larger clone is present one base from it, and per-base qualities are unavailable.

The immunoSEQ Assay, a bias-controlled multiplex PCR, was used to amplify TCRbeta CDR3 regions from genomic DNA. On the study's bioinformatics: Within the assay, amplification of reference gene primers was used to estimate how many nucleated cells each sample contained. To quantify the absolute abundance of each unique TCRbeta CDR3 rearrangement, sequence reads were collapsed and filtered. For each sample, productive Simpson clonality was calculated by taking the square root of Simpson's diversity index across productive rearrangements. The source is immuneACCESS, and TCRdb retained only in-frame sequences with V and J called. Part of the clones is not carried over; for the studies checked, unresolved V genes explain less than half of this, and the remainder is unexplained. V and J calls and clone size come straight from that table; D and trimming were deduced from the DNA. Within this sample are fewer than 200,000 clones, with around 78% of them counted one time only. The leading ten clones occupy 4.4% of the sample.

What the study reported, not specific to this receptor: The quantity of clinical and demographic metadata differed by source and by participant and was supplied without curation.

V sheds 5 bases and J sheds 1 base, leaving 16 bases between their ends. The CDR3 starts with the cysteine, ends with the phenylalanine, and has 16 residues. The entry retains the CDR3 DNA only, 48 bases that are in frame from base 1. In the germline V gene (reference sequence), CDR1 corresponds to LNHDA and CDR2 to SQIVND. The chain was built from TRBV19 and TRBJ2-3, with no reliable assignment of the D segment. Sequencing input: PBMCs or T cells enriched from blood (not recorded which). This receptor was identified in a woman between 50 and 59 years old who had recovered from COVID-19. The CDR3 protein: CASSPPRIGGTDTQYF. The DNA is as follows: TGTGCCAGTAGTCCTCCGCGGATCGGCGGCACAGATACGCAGTATTTT. With the rest looked up from the reference TRBV19 and TRBJ2-3 genes rather than sequenced, the full variable domain is DGGITQSPKYLFRKEGQNVTLSCEQNLNHDAMYWYRQDPGQGLRLIYYSQIVNDFQKGDIAEGYSVSREKKESFPLTVTSAQKNPTAFYLCASSPPRIGGTDTQYFGPGTRLTVL.